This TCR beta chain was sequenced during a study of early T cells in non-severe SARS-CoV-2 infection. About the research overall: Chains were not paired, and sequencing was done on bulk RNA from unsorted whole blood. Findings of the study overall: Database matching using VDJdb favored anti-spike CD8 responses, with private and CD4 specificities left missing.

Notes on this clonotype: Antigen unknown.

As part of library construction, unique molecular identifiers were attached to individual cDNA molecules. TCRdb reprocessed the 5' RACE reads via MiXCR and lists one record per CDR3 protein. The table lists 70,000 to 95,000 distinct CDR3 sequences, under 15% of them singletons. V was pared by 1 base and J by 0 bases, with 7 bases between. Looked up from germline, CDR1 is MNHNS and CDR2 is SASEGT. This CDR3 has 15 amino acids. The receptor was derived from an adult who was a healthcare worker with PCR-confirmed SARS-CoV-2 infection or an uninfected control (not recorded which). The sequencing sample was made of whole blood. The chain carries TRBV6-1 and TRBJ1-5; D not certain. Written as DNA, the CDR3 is TGTGCCAGCAGTGAAGAAGGGCTTAGCAATCAGCCCCAGCATTTT. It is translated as CASSEEGLSNQPQHF.